Shown below are 30 T cell receptor beta chains from a single sample sequenced in a study of cytomegalovirus exposure and HLA in healthy donors. The PCR used 60 Vbeta and 13 Jbeta primers. Libraries were prepared by immunoSEQ multiplex PCR; TCRdb keeps only in-frame clonotypes and omits some of them. The sample consists of fewer than 200,000 clones, about 76% of them appearing once. The specimen was PBMCs. The receptors stem from a male donor in good health and CMV-seropositive.

The chain uses TRBV5-1 and TRBJ2-1; D remains unclear. The V end lost 4 bases, the J end lost 6 bases, and 8 bases lay between the germline ends. CDR1 and CDR2 from the germline V gene are SGHRS and YFSETQ. The CDR3 is 12 amino acids. The CDR3 sequence: CASSRLVNEQFF. CDR3 nucleotide sequence: TGCGCCAGCAGCCGTTTAGTCAATGAGCAGTTCTTC.

This chain connects TRBV19 to TRBJ1-1; a possible D gene is TRBD1 (6 bases). The germline V and J ends were trimmed by 1 base and 12 bases, with 15 bases remaining between them. The CDR3 is made up of 13 amino acids. Germline lookup yields CDR1 LNHDA and CDR2 SQIVND (reference sequence). The CDR3 sequence: CASSIGGRGVTFF. DNA for the CDR3: TGTGCCAGTAGTATAGGTGGCAGGGGAGTAACTTTCTTT.

This chain uses TRBV11-2 with TRBJ2-2, with TRBD1 matching over 9 bases. The CDR3 length is 17 residues. The junction had 11 bases not matched to a gene; V was cut back by 3 bases and J by 6 bases. Germline V gene lookup returns CDR1 SGHAT and CDR2 FQNNGV. This CDR3 is CASSFLSPGQGSGELFF. CDR3 sequence (DNA): TGTGCCAGCAGCTTCCTCTCTCCGGGACAGGGATCCGGGGAGCTGTTTTTT.

The chain has TRBV5-5 and TRBJ1-1, with 7 positions matching TRBD1. The junction had 1 base not matched to a gene; V was cut back by 0 bases and J by 5 bases. CDR3 length: 13 residues. Germline-derived CDR1 and CDR2 are SGHKS and YYEKEE (reference sequence). The CDR3 spells CASSLDRGTEAFF. CDR3 bases: TGTGCCAGCAGCTTGGACAGGGGTACTGAAGCTTTCTTT.

V gene TRBV11-2 combines with J gene TRBJ2-7; 7 positions match TRBD1. Germline-derived CDR1 and CDR2 are SGHAT and FQNNGV. This CDR3 comprises 12 residues. V gave up 3 bases and J gave up 5 bases; unmatched junction bases: 1. The CDR3 spells CASSLGQNEQYF. The CDR3 DNA sequence: TGTGCCAGCAGCTTGGGACAGAACGAGCAGTACTTC.

This chain uses TRBV5-1 with TRBJ2-2; TRBD2 is a possible D gene (7 bases). Trimming shortened V by 5 bases and J by 5 bases, and 16 bases separated the two germline ends. CDR1 and CDR2 (germline): SGHRS, YFSETQ. The CDR3 extends over 15 amino acids. CDR3 residues: CASSKAGAGTGELFF. DNA for the CDR3: TGCGCCAGCAGTAAGGCGGGGGCCGGAACCGGGGAGCTGTTTTTT.

The rearrangement uses TRBV7-2 and TRBJ2-5, with 7 positions matching TRBD1. The germline V gene has CDR1 SGHTA and CDR2 FQGNSA. This CDR3 has 14 residues. V gave up 1 base and J gave up 4 bases; unmatched junction bases: 3. Written as DNA, the CDR3 is TGTGCCAGCAGCTTAGTACAGGGGAGAGAGACCCAGTACTTC. Its translation is CASSLVQGRETQYF.

The J gene is TRBJ2-1, the V gene TRBV30, with no clear D. There are 10 residues in the CDR3. CDR1 is GTSNPN and CDR2 is SVGIG in the germline V gene (reference sequence). V was trimmed by 7 bases and J by 8 bases, leaving 9 bases between them. The CDR3 DNA sequence: TGTGCCTCTAGTATCCATGAGCAGTTCTTC. This gives the protein CASSIHEQFF. Looking up the rest from reference TRBV30 and TRBJ2-1 gives the full variable domain: SQTIHQWPATLVQPVGSPLSLECTVEGTSNPNLYWYRQAAGRGLQLLFYSVGIGQISSEVPQNLSASRPQDRQFILSSKKLLLSDSGFYLCASSIHEQFFGPGTRLTVL.

The chain is built from TRBV6-5 and TRBJ1-3; D might be TRBD1 (6 bases). Looked up from germline, CDR1 is MNHEY and CDR2 is SVGAGI. The CDR3 runs to 14 residues. V lost 10 bases, J lost 6 bases, and 19 bases lay in between. The CDR3 protein is CATQRAGDANTIYF. The CDR3 DNA is TGTGCCACCCAAAGGGCAGGGGACGCAAACACCATATATTTT.

This clone showed up just a few times. The V call is TRBV14, the J call TRBJ1-4, with 7 bases lining up with TRBD1. CDR3 size: 15 residues. Germline V gives CDR1 SGHDN, CDR2 FVKESK. The junction had 5 bases not matched to a gene; V was cut back by 0 bases and J by 7 bases. The CDR3 DNA reads TGTGCCAGCAGCCAAGAGACAGGGTGGGGTGAAAAACTGTTTTTT. This translates into CASSQETGWGEKLFF.

This rearrangement joins TRBV13 to TRBJ1-2, with D tentatively TRBD1 (6 bases). Deletions cut 5 bases from V and 8 bases from J, with 21 bases between. CDR1 is PRHDT, CDR2 FYEKMQ, per germline (reference sequence). CDR3 length: 15 residues. The CDR3 coding sequence is TGTGCCAGCAGCGCCAAACAGGGCCACTTGATCGGCTACACCTTC. This translates into CASSAKQGHLIGYTF.

V is TRBV9 and J is TRBJ1-3; D may be TRBD1 (6 bases). Germline V gives CDR1 SGDLS, CDR2 YYNGEE. V lost 3 bases and J lost 2, with 9 bases in between. The CDR3 has 14 residues. DNA of the CDR3: TGTGCCAGCAGCGCGGACAGTACTGGAAACACCATATATTTT. It encodes CASSADSTGNTIYF. Drawing the rest from reference TRBV9 and TRBJ1-3, the complete variable domain is DSGVTQTPKHLITATGQRVTLRCSPRSGDLSVYWYQQSLDQGLQFLIQYYNGEERAKGNILERFSAQQFPDLHSELNLSSLELGDSALYFCASSADSTGNTIYFGEGSWLTVV.

J is TRBJ1-4 and V is TRBV6-5; D remains ambiguous. Germline V gene data show CDR1 as MNHEY and CDR2 as SVGAGI. The V end lost 5 bases, the J end lost 6 bases, and 13 bases lay between the germline ends. The CDR3 covers 14 residues. The CDR3 here is CASSKAWADEKLFF. Here the CDR3 DNA reads TGTGCCAGCAGTAAGGCCTGGGCAGATGAAAAACTGTTTTTT.

The chain combines TRBV7-4 with TRBJ2-1; perhaps TRBD1 as D (6 bases). Looked up from germline, CDR1 is SGHVT and CDR2 is SQSDAQ. There are 17 residues in the CDR3. Trimming pared 7 bases from V and 0 bases from J, leaving 19 bases between. Written as DNA, the CDR3 is TGTGCCAGCAAATCAACAGGGAGCCGAAGCTCCTACAATGAGCAGTTCTTC. Translated: CASKSTGSRSSYNEQFF.

J is TRBJ1-5 and V is TRBV5-6; 7 bases line up with TRBD1. This CDR3 spans 14 amino acids. Germline V gene lookup returns CDR1 SGHDT and CDR2 YYEEEE. The V gene end was trimmed by 1 base and the J gene end by 6 bases; junction bases not matched to a gene: 4. The CDR3: CASSLLGGFQPQHF. The DNA of the CDR3 is TGTGCCAGCAGCTTGTTAGGGGGCTTTCAGCCCCAGCATTTT.

The chain joins TRBV5-1 to TRBJ1-2; D is unclear. Trimming stripped 4 bases from V and 7 bases from J, with 11 bases between. CDR3 size: 12 residues. The germline V gene has CDR1 SGHRS and CDR2 YFSETQ. The CDR3 loop reads CASSPLSGGYTF. The CDR3 region has the DNA TGCGCCAGCAGCCCCTTATCGGGTGGCTACACCTTC.

The chain employs TRBV4-3 and TRBJ1-6; D remains ambiguous. The germline CDR1 and CDR2 sequences are LGHNA and YSLEER. With 0 bases removed from V and 13 bases from J, the gap between germline ends came to 10 bases. This CDR3 has 13 amino acids. The CDR3 reads CASSQETSYPLHF. The DNA for the CDR3 is TGCGCCAGCAGCCAAGAGACTTCCTATCCCCTCCACTTT.

This chain joins TRBV6-1 and TRBJ1-2; D may be TRBD1 (5 bases). The germline V and J ends were trimmed by 4 bases and 7 bases, with 13 bases remaining between them. CDR3 length equals 13 residues. CDR1 MNHNS and CDR2 SASEGT come from the germline V gene. CDR3 bases: TGTGCCAGCAGTGCCTCAGGGTTGGCTGGCTACACCTTC. This gives the protein CASSASGLAGYTF.

The chain couples TRBV30 to TRBJ2-1, with 11 bases fitting TRBD2. The CDR3 has 13 amino acids. The germline CDR1 and CDR2 sequences are GTSNPN and SVGIG (reference sequence). After removal of 5 bases from V and 4 bases from J, the junction contained 1 base not matched to a gene. Here the CDR3 DNA reads TGTGCCTGGTTAGCGGGGGGGTACAATGAGCAGTTCTTC. This sequence encodes CAWLAGGYNEQFF.

V usage is TRBV30 and J usage is TRBJ2-7; TRBD1 aligns across 11 bases. After removal of 2 bases from V and 7 bases from J, the junction contained 7 bases not matched to a gene. The CDR3 runs 14 residues. Germline lookup yields CDR1 GTSNPN and CDR2 SVGIG (reference sequence). The CDR3 spells CAWSWGQGGLEQYF. The CDR3 DNA reads as TGTGCCTGGAGTTGGGGACAGGGGGGTTTAGAGCAGTACTTC.

The J gene is TRBJ2-5, the V gene TRBV6-5, with D maybe TRBD2 (7 bases). Looked up from germline, CDR1 is MNHEY and CDR2 is SVGAGI. The CDR3 has 13 residues. The V gene lost 6 bases and the J gene lost 5 bases, with 13 bases spanning the gap. The CDR3, as DNA: TGTGCCAGCAGACGGGGGGCGGGGGAGACCCAGTACTTC. Protein product: CASRRGAGETQYF.

The chain carries TRBV9 and TRBJ2-2; 16 bases agree with TRBD2. Per germline, CDR1 SGDLS and CDR2 YYNGEE. This CDR3 contains 17 residues. Losses at the gene ends were 5 bases for V and 6 bases for J; bases not matched to a gene: 7. CDR3 in amino acids: CASRPGLAGGQSGELFF. The CDR3 nucleotides read TGTGCCAGCAGACCGGGACTAGCGGGGGGGCAGTCCGGGGAGCTGTTTTTT.

The chain combines TRBV6-8 with TRBJ2-1; maybe TRBD2 (6 bases). The ends were cut back, 7 bases at V and 5 bases at J, with 21 bases in the middle. The CDR3 contains 16 residues. Germline V gene lookup returns CDR1 MNHGY and CDR2 SAAAGT. In DNA form, the CDR3 reads TGTGCCAGCACCGCACCTCCCGGGACTCCGAACAATGAGCAGTTCTTC. Its protein product is CASTAPPGTPNNEQFF.

V is TRBV9 and J is TRBJ1-2; D not resolved. V lost 0 bases and J lost 8, with 14 bases in between. The germline CDR1 and CDR2 sequences are SGDLS and YYNGEE. This CDR3 comprises 14 residues. CDR3 residues: CASSVGVGVEGYTF. CDR3 in DNA: TGTGCCAGCAGCGTAGGAGTCGGAGTTGAGGGCTACACCTTC.

The chain joins TRBV5-1 to TRBJ2-1; 8 bases line up with TRBD1. The CDR3 has 15 amino acids. CDR1 SGHRS and CDR2 YFSETQ come from the germline V gene. V dropped 2 bases and J dropped 1; count of bases not matched to a gene: 2. CDR3 bases: TGCGCCAGCAGCTTCAGACAGGGGTCCTACAATGAGCAGTTCTTC. Amino acids: CASSFRQGSYNEQFF.

This clone was seen only a few times. This chain uses TRBV4-1 with TRBJ1-4; 10 bases are shared with TRBD1. The CDR3 totals 17 residues. Germline CDR1 reads MGHRA; CDR2 reads YSYEKL. Trimming cost V 2 bases and J 1 base; bases outside gene matches: 4. CDR3 bases: TGCGCCAGCAGCCAAAGGACAGGGGGGGGAACTAATGAAAAACTGTTTTTT. Translated: CASSQRTGGGTNEKLFF.

This chain joins TRBV28 and TRBJ1-2; no reliable D call. The CDR3 spans 11 residues. The germline CDR1 and CDR2 sequences are MDHEN and SYDVKM. Trimming pared 3 bases from V and 14 bases from J, leaving 13 bases between. The CDR3 region has the DNA TGTGCCAGCAGTTTGAGGGCCAGCCCGACCTTC. This codes for CASSLRASPTF.

The gene calls are TRBV9 and TRBJ1-2; 9 positions agree with TRBD1. This CDR3 spans 13 amino acids. V shed 0 bases, J shed 7 bases, and the junction held 1 base outside the gene matches. Germline loops: CDR1 SGDLS, CDR2 YYNGEE. Here the CDR3 DNA reads TGTGCCAGCAGCGTAGGACAGGGGGTTGGCTACACCTTC. It is translated as CASSVGQGVGYTF. Variable domain in full (rest from reference TRBV9 and TRBJ1-2): DSGVTQTPKHLITATGQRVTLRCSPRSGDLSVYWYQQSLDQGLQFLIQYYNGEERAKGNILERFSAQQFPDLHSELNLSSLELGDSALYFCASSVGQGVGYTFGSGTRLTVV.

The chain couples TRBV19 to TRBJ1-5; D uncertain. The CDR3 runs to 14 residues. Germline V gene lookup returns CDR1 LNHDA and CDR2 SQIVND (reference sequence). The V end lost 3 bases, the J end lost 1 base, and 7 bases lay between the germline ends. This chain's CDR3 is CASSIGVSNQPQHF. For the CDR3, the DNA is TGTGCCAGTAGTATCGGAGTGAGCAATCAGCCCCAGCATTTT.

This rearrangement joins TRBV15 to TRBJ1-5; D uncertain. The CDR3 totals 16 residues. Germline V gene lookup returns CDR1 LNHNV and CDR2 YYDKDF (reference sequence). The ends were cut back, 0 bases at V and 2 bases at J, with 11 bases in the middle. CDR3 sequence reads: CATSRDAQKRNQPQHF. The DNA for the CDR3 is TGTGCCACCAGCAGAGATGCACAGAAGCGCAATCAGCCCCAGCATTTT.